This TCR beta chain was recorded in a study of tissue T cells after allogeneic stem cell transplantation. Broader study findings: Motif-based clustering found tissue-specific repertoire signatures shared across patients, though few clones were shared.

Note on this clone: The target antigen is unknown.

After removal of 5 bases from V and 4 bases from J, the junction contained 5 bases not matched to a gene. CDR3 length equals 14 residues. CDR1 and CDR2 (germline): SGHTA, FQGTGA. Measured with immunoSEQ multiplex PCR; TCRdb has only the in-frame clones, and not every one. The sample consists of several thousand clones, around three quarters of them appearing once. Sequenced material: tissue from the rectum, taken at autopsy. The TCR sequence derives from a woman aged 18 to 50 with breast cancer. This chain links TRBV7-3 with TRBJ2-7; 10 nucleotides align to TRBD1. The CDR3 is CASSPGTGAYEQYF. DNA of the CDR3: TGTGCCAGCAGCCCCGGGACAGGGGCTTACGAGCAGTACTTC.